The sequence of this T cell receptor beta chain was determined in a study of T cell repertoires in cytomegalovirus infection. Study-wide background: Use of recently identified HLA-C-restricted and well-studied HLA-B-restricted CMV epitopes was part of the study.

This clonotype has at least ten counts. Its cognate antigen is unknown. Each CDR3 protein gets one entry after TCRdb re-called the reads with MiXCR. The repertoire holds hundreds of thousands of distinct CDR3 sequences, with around a third as singletons. Trimming at V came to 6 bases and at J to 6 bases, leaving 6 bases not matched to a gene. This CDR3 spans 14 amino acids. CDR1 MNHEY and CDR2 SVGEGT come from the germline V gene. Points from the study as a whole: Dominating the ex vivo response were HLA-C-restricted CMV-specific TCR beta clonotypes. Carriers of CMV and the relevant HLA type were discriminated by public TCR beta frequency.

Source: cultured PBMCs, taken from culture after CMV antigen stimulation. The chain employs TRBV6-2 or TRBV6-3 and TRBJ1-5; 9 bases align to TRBD1. The sequence was obtained from a human donor in good health (CMV status not recorded). Some clones in this sample may be carry-over from other donors' samples. The CDR3 DNA reads as TGTGCCAGCAGAACCTCGGGACAGGGTCAGCCCCAGCATTTT. It is translated as CASRTSGQGQPQHF.